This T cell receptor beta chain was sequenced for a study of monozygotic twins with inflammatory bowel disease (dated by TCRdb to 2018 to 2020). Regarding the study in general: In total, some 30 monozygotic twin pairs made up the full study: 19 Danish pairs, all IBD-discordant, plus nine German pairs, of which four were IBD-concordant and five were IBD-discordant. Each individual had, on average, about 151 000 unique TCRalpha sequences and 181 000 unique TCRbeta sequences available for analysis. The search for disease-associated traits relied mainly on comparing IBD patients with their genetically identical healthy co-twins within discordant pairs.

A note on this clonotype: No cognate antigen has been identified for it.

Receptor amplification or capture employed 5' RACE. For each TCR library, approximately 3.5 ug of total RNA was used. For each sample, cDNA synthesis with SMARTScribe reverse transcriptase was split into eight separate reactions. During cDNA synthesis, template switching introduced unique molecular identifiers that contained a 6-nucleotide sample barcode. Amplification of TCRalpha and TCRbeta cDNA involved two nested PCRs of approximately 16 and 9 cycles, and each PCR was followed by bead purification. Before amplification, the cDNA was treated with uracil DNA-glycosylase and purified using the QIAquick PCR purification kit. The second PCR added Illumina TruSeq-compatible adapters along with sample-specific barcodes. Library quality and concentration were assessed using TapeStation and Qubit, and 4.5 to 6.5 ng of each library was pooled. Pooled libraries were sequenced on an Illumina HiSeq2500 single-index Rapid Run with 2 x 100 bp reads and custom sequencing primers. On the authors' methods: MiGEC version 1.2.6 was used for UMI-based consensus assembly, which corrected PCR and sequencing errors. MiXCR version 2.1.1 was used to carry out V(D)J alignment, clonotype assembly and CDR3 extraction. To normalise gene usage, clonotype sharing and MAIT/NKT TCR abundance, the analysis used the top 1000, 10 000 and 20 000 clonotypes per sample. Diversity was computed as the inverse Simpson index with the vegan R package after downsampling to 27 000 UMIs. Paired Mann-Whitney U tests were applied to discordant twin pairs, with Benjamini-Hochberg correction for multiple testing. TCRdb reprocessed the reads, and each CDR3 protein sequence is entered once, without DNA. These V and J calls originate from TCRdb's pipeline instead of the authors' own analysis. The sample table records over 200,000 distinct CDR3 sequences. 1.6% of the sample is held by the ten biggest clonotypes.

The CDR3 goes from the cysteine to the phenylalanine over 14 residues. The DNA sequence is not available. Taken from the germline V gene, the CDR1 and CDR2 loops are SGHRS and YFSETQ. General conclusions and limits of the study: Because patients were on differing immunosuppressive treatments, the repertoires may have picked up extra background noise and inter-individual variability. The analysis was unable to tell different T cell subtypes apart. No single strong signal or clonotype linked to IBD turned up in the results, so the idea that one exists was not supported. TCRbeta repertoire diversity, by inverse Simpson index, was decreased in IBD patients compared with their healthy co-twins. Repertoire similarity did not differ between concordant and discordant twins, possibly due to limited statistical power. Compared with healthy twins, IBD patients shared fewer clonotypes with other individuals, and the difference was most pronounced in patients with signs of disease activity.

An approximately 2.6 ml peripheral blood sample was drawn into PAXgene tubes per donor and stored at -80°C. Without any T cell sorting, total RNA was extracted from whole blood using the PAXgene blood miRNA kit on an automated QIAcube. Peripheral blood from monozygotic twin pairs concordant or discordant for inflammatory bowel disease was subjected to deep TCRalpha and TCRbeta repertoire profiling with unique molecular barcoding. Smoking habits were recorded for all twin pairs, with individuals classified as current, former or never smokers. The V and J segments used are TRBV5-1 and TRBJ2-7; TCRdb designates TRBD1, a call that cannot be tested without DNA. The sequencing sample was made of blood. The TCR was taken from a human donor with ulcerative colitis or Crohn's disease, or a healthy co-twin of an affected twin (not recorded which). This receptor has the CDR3 CASSFRADSYEQYF.